The 10 T cell receptor beta chains given below trace back to one sample, sequenced in a study of cytomegalovirus exposure and HLA in healthy donors. Produced via immunoSEQ multiplex PCR; TCRdb's table is partial and in-frame only. The table records about 88,000 clones, roughly 97% of them present only once. Sequenced material: PBMCs. These receptors originate from a man younger than 30 in good health and CMV-seronegative.

V gene TRBV6-6 combines with J gene TRBJ2-3; tentatively, D is TRBD2 (6 bases). The CDR3 contains 16 residues. V lost 8 bases to trimming and J lost 4 bases, with 22 bases between them. Per the germline V gene, CDR1 is MNHNY and CDR2 is SVGAGI (reference sequence). For the CDR3, the DNA is TGTGCCAGCGTTCATCGTCTGGGCGGGAAGCCAGATACGCAGTATTTT. It encodes CASVHRLGGKPDTQYF.

This clone was found once. The chain carries TRBV10-3 and TRBJ2-4, with a possible D match to TRBD1 (5 bases). The CDR3 spans 17 residues. CDR1 is ENHRY, CDR2 SYGVKD, per germline. The V end lost 6 bases, the J end lost 3 bases, and 21 bases lay between the germline ends. The DNA of the CDR3 is TGTGCCATCAGCGAAGGTGGGGCGGACGGACGCAAAAACATTCAGTACTTC. This encodes CAISEGGADGRKNIQYF.

The rearrangement uses TRBV28 and TRBJ2-7; 15 positions agree with TRBD2. The germline V gene has CDR1 MDHEN and CDR2 SYDVKM. This CDR3 comprises 17 residues. The V segment lost 2 bases and the J segment 2 bases; nucleotides outside the gene matches: 4. In DNA, the CDR3 is TGTGCCAGCAGTTTAACAGGACTAGCGGGAGGGACCTACGAGCAGTACTTC. Translated, it gives CASSLTGLAGGTYEQYF. Full variable domain (outside the CDR3, taken from reference TRBV28 and TRBJ2-7): DVKVTQSSRYLVKRTGEKVFLECVQDMDHENMFWYRQDPGLGLRLIYFSYDVKMKEKGDIPEGYSVSREKKERFSLILESASTNQTSMYLCASSLTGLAGGTYEQYFGPGTRLTVT.

The rearrangement joins TRBV5-5 to TRBJ1-3, with TRBD1 identical over 10 bases. Germline trimming cut 4 bases from V and 3 bases from J; bases unmatched to any gene: 4. Germline V gives CDR1 SGHKS, CDR2 YYEKEE (reference sequence). The CDR3 is 15 amino acids. CDR3 bases: TGTGCCAGCAGCGGGGGACAGGGGAGTGGAAACACCATATATTTT. It encodes CASSGGQGSGNTIYF.

This clone was seen just once. This sequence joins TRBV28 and TRBJ1-2; 9 bases agree with TRBD1. V lost 3 bases and J lost 2; bases outside the gene matches: 4. CDR3 length: 15 residues. Germline V CDR1 and CDR2: MDHEN, SYDVKM. The CDR3 sequence: CASSFGTGSNYGYTF. Here the CDR3 DNA reads TGTGCCAGCAGTTTCGGGACAGGGTCAAACTATGGCTACACCTTC.

The chain is built from TRBV6-6 and TRBJ1-5; 8 bases align to TRBD1. This CDR3 is 13 amino acids long. The germline CDR1 and CDR2 sequences are MNHNY and SVGAGI (reference sequence). After removal of 5 bases from V and 7 bases from J, the junction contained 4 bases not matched to a gene. The CDR3 coding sequence is TGTGCCAGCAGTACAGGGGGTAAACAGCCCCAGCATTTT. It specifies CASSTGGKQPQHF.

This chain links TRBV19 with TRBJ2-2; D unresolved. This CDR3 comprises 15 residues. Germline values: CDR1 LNHDA, CDR2 SQIVND (reference sequence). Trimming took 6 bases from V and 6 from J, leaving 17 bases between them. The CDR3 sequence: CASSRQPGYSGELFF. CDR3 coding DNA: TGTGCCAGTAGCAGGCAGCCCGGTTATTCCGGGGAGCTGTTTTTT.

The rearrangement joins TRBV27 to TRBJ1-5, with D uncertain. The CDR3 contains 13 residues. Trimming shortened V by 0 bases and J by 6 bases, and 6 bases separated the two germline ends. Germline V gives CDR1 MNHEY, CDR2 SMNVEV (reference sequence). The chain's CDR3 is CASSLSPGQPQHF. CDR3 DNA sequence: TGTGCCAGCAGTTTATCCCCCGGTCAGCCCCAGCATTTT.

The chain has TRBV6-6 and TRBJ2-7; D perhaps matches TRBD1 (5 bases). This CDR3 has 15 amino acids. The V end was cut by 7 bases, the J end by 1 base, with 17 bases between. Germline V CDR1 and CDR2: MNHNY, SVGAGI (reference sequence). The CDR3 DNA is TGTGCCAGCAAATTAGAGACAGACCATTCCTACGAGCAGTACTTC. Amino acids: CASKLETDHSYEQYF.

The rearrangement uses TRBV19 and TRBJ2-7; 8 nucleotides agree with TRBD2. J was trimmed by 2 bases and V by 3 bases; bases with no gene match: 9. This CDR3 region has 16 residues. Germline V gene sequence: CDR1 LNHDA, CDR2 SQIVND (reference sequence). The CDR3 protein is CASSIGRGGLTYEQYF. CDR3 nucleotides: TGTGCCAGTAGTATCGGACGGGGGGGCCTTACCTACGAGCAGTACTTC.